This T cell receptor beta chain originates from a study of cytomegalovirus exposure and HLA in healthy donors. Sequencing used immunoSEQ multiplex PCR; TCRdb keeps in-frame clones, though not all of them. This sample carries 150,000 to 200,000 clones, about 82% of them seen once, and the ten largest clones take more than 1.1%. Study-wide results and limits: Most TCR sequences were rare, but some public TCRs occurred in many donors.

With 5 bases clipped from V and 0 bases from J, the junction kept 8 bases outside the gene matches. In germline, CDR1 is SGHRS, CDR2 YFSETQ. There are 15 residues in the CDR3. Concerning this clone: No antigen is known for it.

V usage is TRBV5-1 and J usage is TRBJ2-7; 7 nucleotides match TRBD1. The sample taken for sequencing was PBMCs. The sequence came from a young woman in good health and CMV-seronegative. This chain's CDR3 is CASRSTGVSSYEQYF. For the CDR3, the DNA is TGCGCCAGCAGAAGTACAGGGGTTTCCTCCTACGAGCAGTACTTC.